The text below deals with one T cell receptor (beta chain). Its cognate antigen is unknown. The data derive from a study of cytomegalovirus exposure and HLA in healthy donors. Study overall: In an early release, HLA-typed donors contributed about 80 million unique TCR sequences. Study results and caveats: Rarity characterized most TCR sequences, yet some public TCRs appeared in many donors. For most TCR beta V segments, an earlier analysis put the productive rate at about 87% or about 30% of the time. Reports described diagnosis of cytomegalovirus status by the classifier as highly specific and sensitive.

Germline-derived CDR1 and CDR2 are DFQATT and SNEGSKA (reference sequence). The CDR3 runs 10 residues. The PCR was carried out with 60 Vbeta primers and 13 Jbeta primers. This table comes from immunoSEQ multiplex PCR, and its TCRdb copy is limited to in-frame clones, with some not included. The table lists 100,000 to 150,000 clones, with less than 3% in the top ten. This receptor was taken from a man aged 25 to 40 in good health and CMV-seronegative. The chain combines TRBV20-1 with TRBJ2-3, with a tentative D call TRBD2 (5 bases). The sequenced material came from PBMCs. The CDR3 DNA sequence: TGCGCCGGGCGGGCAGATACGCAGTATTTT. Translated, it gives CAGRADTQYF.